Below are 15 T cell receptor beta chains sequenced from a single sample in a study of T cells after yellow fever vaccination. TCRdb re-called the 5' RACE reads with MiXCR, one entry per CDR3 protein. The data contain about 250,000 distinct CDR3 sequences, 3.6% of them seen just once; the ten biggest clones take up over 15%. Specimen: PBMCs, collected 15 days after the yellow fever booster vaccination. The receptors here all came from a man aged 18-30 years who received the YFV17D yellow fever vaccine.

This clonotype has at least ten counts. This chain connects TRBV29-1 to TRBJ2-5; no reliable D call. Deletions cut 7 bases from V and 5 bases from J, with 14 bases between. The CDR3 loop spans 12 amino acids. From germline, CDR1 is SQVTM and CDR2 ANQGSEA. CDR3 coding DNA: TGCAGCGCCACGAGCCCCTGGGAGACCCAGTACTTC. Translation: CSATSPWETQYF.

Ten or more counts support this clonotype. The chain uses TRBV7-2 and TRBJ2-3, with D unclear. Deletions cut 6 bases from V and 1 base from J, with 8 bases between. Germline V gene data show CDR1 as SGHTA and CDR2 as FQGNSA. This CDR3 region has 13 residues. This CDR3 is CASSYWGTDTQYF. DNA of the CDR3: TGTGCCAGCAGTTACTGGGGCACAGATACGCAGTATTTT.

Ten or more counts support this clonotype. The chain uses TRBV20-1 and TRBJ2-5; D is unclear. Germline lookup yields CDR1 DFQATT and CDR2 SNEGSKA (reference sequence). V gave up 1 base and J gave up 0 bases, with 3 bases separating them. This CDR3 region has 12 residues. The DNA for the CDR3 is TGCAGTGCTAGAGCAGACCAAGAGACCCAGTACTTC. Protein: CSARADQETQYF.

This clonotype was counted many times. The J gene is TRBJ2-7, the V gene TRBV6-1; D not resolved. The germline gives CDR1 MNHNS, CDR2 SASEGT. The CDR3 is made up of 12 amino acids. Trimming shortened V by 7 bases and J by 1 base, and 8 bases separated the two germline ends. The CDR3 sequence: CASKHSSYEQYF. In DNA form, the CDR3 reads TGTGCCAGCAAGCACAGTTCCTACGAGCAGTACTTC.

This clonotype has a count of ten or more. The V gene is TRBV19, the J gene TRBJ2-1, with TRBD2 as a possible D gene (5 bases). This CDR3 has 13 amino acids. The germline V gene has CDR1 LNHDA and CDR2 SQIVND (reference sequence). V lost 6 bases, J lost 12 bases, and 18 bases lay in between. This CDR3 reads CASRSPGLSGQFF. The CDR3 DNA reads as TGTGCCAGTAGGTCCCCTGGACTTTCTGGGCAGTTCTTC.

This clonotype was counted many times. The CDR3 nucleotides are TGTGCCAGCAGCCCTAACATCGGGGGCGGGGAGCTGTTTTTT. It yields the protein CASSPNIGGGELFF. The gene calls are TRBV7-2 and TRBJ2-2; possibly TRBD2 for D (6 bases). Germline-derived CDR1 and CDR2 are SGHTA and FQGNSA. The CDR3 has 14 amino acids. V was clipped by 5 bases and J by 7 bases, with 14 bases between them.

This clonotype came up many times. This chain joins TRBV7-2 and TRBJ1-2; D perhaps matches TRBD1 (6 bases). The germline gives CDR1 SGHTA, CDR2 FQGNSA. This CDR3 region has 14 residues. Trimming removed 5 bases from V and 1 base from J, with 11 bases in between. The chain's CDR3 is CASSLGQNNYGYTF. The DNA of the CDR3 is TGTGCCAGCAGCCTAGGACAGAATAACTATGGCTACACCTTC.

There are many counts of this clonotype. The chain is built from TRBV10-3 and TRBJ2-1, with 10 nucleotides matching TRBD2. Trimming removed 2 bases from V and 14 bases from J; junction bases left unmatched: 9. The CDR3 is 14 residues long. Germline CDR1 reads ENHRY; CDR2 reads SYGVKD. The chain's CDR3 is CAISETGTSGDKFF. The CDR3 DNA follows: TGTGCCATCAGTGAGACCGGAACTAGCGGGGATAAGTTCTTC.

At least ten counts were recorded for this clonotype. V and J are TRBV7-9 and TRBJ2-2, with 7 bases matching TRBD2. CDR3 length: 14 residues. Germline CDR1 reads SEHNR; CDR2 reads FQNEAQ (reference sequence). Trimming took 5 bases from V and 8 from J; bases not matched to a gene: 8. The DNA for the CDR3 is TGTGCCAGCAGCCGAGGGACTATATCGGGGGAGCTGTTTTTT. This gives the protein CASSRGTISGELFF.

The table lists this clonotype with a few counts. The chain couples TRBV5-1 to TRBJ2-7; the D call may be TRBD1 or TRBD2 (5 bases each). Trimming cost V 4 bases and J 3 bases, with 17 bases left between them. CDR1 SGHRS and CDR2 YFSETQ come from the germline V gene. The CDR3 length is 15 residues. CDR3 sequence: CASSQGPGTIYEQYF. As DNA, the CDR3 is TGCGCCAGCAGCCAGGGCCCGGGGACGATCTACGAGCAGTACTTC.

The table lists this clonotype with many counts. This chain connects TRBV6-5 to TRBJ1-3, with 9 bases aligning to TRBD1. The CDR3 spans 15 residues. CDR1 and CDR2 from the germline V gene are MNHEY and SVGAGI. The V and J ends lost 2 bases and 1 base, in that order; junction bases with no gene match: 0. The CDR3 loop reads CASSYGTGSGNTIYF. The CDR3 DNA reads as TGTGCCAGCAGTTACGGGACAGGGTCTGGAAACACCATATATTTT.

Ten or more counts support this clonotype. V usage is TRBV3-2 and J usage is TRBJ2-7; the table's D call, TRBD1, was not checked against the DNA. TRBV3-2 is given as a pseudogene. The CDR3 runs 17 residues. CDR3 bases: TGTGCCAGCAGCCAACCCCGTGGACAGTCACCGTCCTACGAGCAGTACTTC. This translates into CASSQPRGQSPSYEQYF.

This clonotype showed up many times. V is TRBV11-2 and J is TRBJ1-2; no definite D call. V was clipped by 8 bases and J by 5 bases, with 18 bases between them. Germline V gene lookup returns CDR1 SGHAT and CDR2 FQNNGV. There are 14 residues in the CDR3. The DNA for the CDR3 is TGTGCCAGCTCTCTCGGCCAGGCTTTTTATGGCTACACCTTC. This codes for CASSLGQAFYGYTF.

The sample holds many counts of this clonotype. The chain joins TRBV5-1 to TRBJ2-7, with D hard to call. Trimming left V 2 bases short and J 5 bases short, with 23 bases between. CDR3 length equals 17 residues. Germline lookup yields CDR1 SGHRS and CDR2 YFSETQ. CDR3 nucleotide sequence: TGCGCCAGCAGCTTAATCGCGTCATGGGCGCACCGGGACGAGCAGTACTTC. It is translated as CASSLIASWAHRDEQYF.

This clonotype was seen at least ten times. CDR3 nucleotide sequence: TGTGCCAGCAGCTTATTGACAGGGTTTTTCAATGAGCAGTTCTTC. This sequence encodes CASSLLTGFFNEQFF. The genes are TRBV7-9 and TRBJ2-1, with TRBD1 identical over 7 bases. Germline V CDR1 and CDR2: SEHNR, FQNEAQ (reference sequence). The CDR3 spans 15 residues. The J segment lost 6 bases and the V segment lost 2 bases, leaving 7 bases of the junction unmatched. The complete variable domain, with remaining parts taken from reference TRBV7-9 and TRBJ2-1, reads DTGVSQNPRHKITKRGQNVTFRCDPISEHNRLYWYRQTLGQGPEFLTYFQNEAQLEKSRLLSDRFSAERPKGSFSTLEIQRTEQGDSAMYLCASSLLTGFFNEQFFGPGTRLTVL.